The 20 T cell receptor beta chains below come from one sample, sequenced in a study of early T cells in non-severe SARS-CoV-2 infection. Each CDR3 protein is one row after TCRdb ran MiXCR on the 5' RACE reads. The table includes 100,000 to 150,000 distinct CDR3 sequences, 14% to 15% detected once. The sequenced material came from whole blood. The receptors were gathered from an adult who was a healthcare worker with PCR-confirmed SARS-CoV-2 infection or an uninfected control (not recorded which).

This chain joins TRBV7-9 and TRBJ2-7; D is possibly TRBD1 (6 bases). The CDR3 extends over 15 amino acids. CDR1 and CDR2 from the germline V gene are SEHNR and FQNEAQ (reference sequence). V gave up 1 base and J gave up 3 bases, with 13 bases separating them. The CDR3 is CASSLGDTSIYEQYF. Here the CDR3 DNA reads TGTGCCAGCAGCTTAGGGGACACCTCCATCTACGAGCAGTACTTC.

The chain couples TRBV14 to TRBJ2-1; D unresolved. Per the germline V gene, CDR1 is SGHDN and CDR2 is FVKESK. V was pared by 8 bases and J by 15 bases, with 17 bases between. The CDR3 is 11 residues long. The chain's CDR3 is CASGRTGSRFF. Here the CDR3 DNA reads TGTGCCAGCGGGCGAACGGGTTCAAGGTTCTTC.

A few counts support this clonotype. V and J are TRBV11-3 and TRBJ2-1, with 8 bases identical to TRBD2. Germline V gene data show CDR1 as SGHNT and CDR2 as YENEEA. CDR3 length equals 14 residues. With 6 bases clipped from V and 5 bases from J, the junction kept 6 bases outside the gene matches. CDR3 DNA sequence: TGTGCCAGCAGTAGGACTAGCCGGAACAATGAGCAGTTCTTC. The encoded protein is CASSRTSRNNEQFF.

This CDR3 is CATSNRDSDNEQFF. CDR3 DNA sequence: TGTGCCACCAGTAACCGGGACAGTGACAATGAGCAGTTCTTC. The rearrangement links TRBV24-1 to TRBJ2-1, with TRBD1 matching over 7 bases. J lost 5 bases, V lost 6 bases, and 6 bases had no gene match. CDR1 KGHDR and CDR2 SFDVKD come from the germline V gene. This CDR3 has 14 residues.

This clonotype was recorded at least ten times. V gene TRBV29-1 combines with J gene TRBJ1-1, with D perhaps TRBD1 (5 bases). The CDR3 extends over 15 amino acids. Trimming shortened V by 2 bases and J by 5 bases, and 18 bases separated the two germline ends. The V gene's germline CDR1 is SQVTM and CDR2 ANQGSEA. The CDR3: CSVEPMKGVGTEAFF. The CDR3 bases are TGCAGCGTTGAACCCATGAAAGGGGTCGGGACTGAAGCTTTCTTT.

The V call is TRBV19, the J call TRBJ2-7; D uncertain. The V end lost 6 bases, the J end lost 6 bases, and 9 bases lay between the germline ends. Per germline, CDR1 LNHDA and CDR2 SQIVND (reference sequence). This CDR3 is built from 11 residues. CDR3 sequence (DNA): TGTGCCAGTAGCTGGCGAGGCGAGCAGTACTTC. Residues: CASSWRGEQYF.

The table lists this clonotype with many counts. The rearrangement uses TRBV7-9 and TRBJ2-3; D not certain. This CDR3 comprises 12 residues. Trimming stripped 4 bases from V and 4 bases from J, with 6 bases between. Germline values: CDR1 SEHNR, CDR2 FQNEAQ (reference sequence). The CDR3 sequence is CASSSVPDTQYF. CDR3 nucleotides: TGTGCCAGCAGCTCCGTCCCAGATACGCAGTATTTT.

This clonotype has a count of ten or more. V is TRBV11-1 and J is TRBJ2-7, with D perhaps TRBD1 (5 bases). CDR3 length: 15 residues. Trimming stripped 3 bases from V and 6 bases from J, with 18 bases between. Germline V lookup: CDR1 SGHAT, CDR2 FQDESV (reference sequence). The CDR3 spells CASSFTETGASEQYF. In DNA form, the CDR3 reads TGTGCCAGCAGCTTCACAGAAACTGGGGCCTCCGAGCAGTACTTC.

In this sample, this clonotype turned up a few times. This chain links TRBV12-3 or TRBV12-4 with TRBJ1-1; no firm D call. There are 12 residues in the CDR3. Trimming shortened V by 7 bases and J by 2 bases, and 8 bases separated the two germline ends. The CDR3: CASKVFNTEAFF. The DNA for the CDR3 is TGTGCCAGCAAAGTTTTTAACACTGAAGCTTTCTTT.

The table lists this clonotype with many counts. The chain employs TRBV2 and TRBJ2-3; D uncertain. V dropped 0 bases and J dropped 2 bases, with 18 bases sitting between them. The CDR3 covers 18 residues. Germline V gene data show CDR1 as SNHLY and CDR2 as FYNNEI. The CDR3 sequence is CASSEAISPGFSTDTQYF. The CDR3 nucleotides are TGTGCCAGCAGTGAAGCGATCTCCCCCGGATTTTCCACAGATACGCAGTATTTT.

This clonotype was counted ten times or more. The CDR3 reads CSARTGGTGLGEAFF. CDR3 bases: TGCAGTGCTAGAACAGGGGGGACAGGGTTGGGTGAAGCTTTCTTT. V usage is TRBV20-1 and J usage is TRBJ1-1; the match to TRBD1 covers 9 bases. With V trimmed by 2 bases and J by 7 bases, 11 bases remained unmatched. This CDR3 is built from 15 residues. Looked up from germline, CDR1 is DFQATT and CDR2 is SNEGSKA (reference sequence).

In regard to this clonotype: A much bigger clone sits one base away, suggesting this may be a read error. CDR3 sequence (DNA): TGTGCCAGCAGCTACATGGTGAACACTGAAGCTTTCTTT. This encodes CASSYMVNTEAFF. The chain uses TRBV7-2 and TRBJ1-1; D call uncertain. The CDR3 loop spans 13 amino acids. V was trimmed by 4 bases and J by 0 bases, leaving 6 bases between them. Germline CDR1 and CDR2: SGHTA and FQGNSA. Complete variable domain (other parts from reference TRBV7-2 and TRBJ1-1): GAGVSQSPSNKVTEKGKDVELRCDPISGHTALYWYRQSLGQGLEFLIYFQGNSAPDKSGLPSDRFSAERTGGSVSTLTIQRTQQEDSAVYLCASSYMVNTEAFFGQGTRLTVV.

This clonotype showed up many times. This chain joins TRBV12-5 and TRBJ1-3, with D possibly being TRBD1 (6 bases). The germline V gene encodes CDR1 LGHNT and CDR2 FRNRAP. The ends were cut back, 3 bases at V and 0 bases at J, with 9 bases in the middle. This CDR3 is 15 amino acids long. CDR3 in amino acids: CASGFAGHSGNTIYF. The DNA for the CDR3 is TGTGCTAGTGGTTTTGCGGGACACTCTGGAAACACCATATATTTT.

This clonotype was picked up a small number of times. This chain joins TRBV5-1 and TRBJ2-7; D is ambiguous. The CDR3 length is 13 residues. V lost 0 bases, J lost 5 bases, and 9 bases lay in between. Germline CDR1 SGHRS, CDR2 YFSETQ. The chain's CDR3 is CASSLGLSDEQYF. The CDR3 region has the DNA TGCGCCAGCAGCTTGGGCCTAAGCGACGAGCAGTACTTC.

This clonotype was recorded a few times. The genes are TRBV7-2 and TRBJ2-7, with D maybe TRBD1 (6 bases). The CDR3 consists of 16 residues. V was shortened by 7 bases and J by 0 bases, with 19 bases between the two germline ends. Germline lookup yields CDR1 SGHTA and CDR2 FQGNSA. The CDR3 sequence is CASTRQASRSSYEQYF. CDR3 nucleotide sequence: TGTGCCAGCACCAGACAGGCCTCGAGGTCCTCCTACGAGCAGTACTTC.

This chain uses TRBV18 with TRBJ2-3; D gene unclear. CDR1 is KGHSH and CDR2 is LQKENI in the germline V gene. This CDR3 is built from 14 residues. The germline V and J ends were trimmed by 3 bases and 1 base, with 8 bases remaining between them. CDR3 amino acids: CASSPAMRTDTQYF. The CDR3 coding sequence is TGTGCCAGCTCACCGGCGATGCGCACAGATACGCAGTATTTT.

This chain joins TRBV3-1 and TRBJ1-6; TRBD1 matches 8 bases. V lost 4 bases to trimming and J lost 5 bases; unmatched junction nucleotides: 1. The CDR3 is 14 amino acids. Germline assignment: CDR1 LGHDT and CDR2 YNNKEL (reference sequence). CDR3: CASSLTGDNSPLHF. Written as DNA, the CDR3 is TGTGCCAGCAGCCTGACAGGGGATAATTCACCCCTCCACTTT.

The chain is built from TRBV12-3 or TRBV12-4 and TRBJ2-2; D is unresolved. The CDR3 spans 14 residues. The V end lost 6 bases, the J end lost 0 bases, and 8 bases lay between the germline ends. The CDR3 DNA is TGTGCCAGCAGGGTAACTTCGAACACCGGGGAGCTGTTTTTT. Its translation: CASRVTSNTGELFF.

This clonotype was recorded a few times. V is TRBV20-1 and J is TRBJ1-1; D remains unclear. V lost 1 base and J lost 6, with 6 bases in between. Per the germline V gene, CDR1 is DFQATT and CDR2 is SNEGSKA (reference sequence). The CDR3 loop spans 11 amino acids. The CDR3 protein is CSARAGSEAFF. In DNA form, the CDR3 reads TGCAGTGCTAGAGCGGGTTCTGAAGCTTTCTTT.

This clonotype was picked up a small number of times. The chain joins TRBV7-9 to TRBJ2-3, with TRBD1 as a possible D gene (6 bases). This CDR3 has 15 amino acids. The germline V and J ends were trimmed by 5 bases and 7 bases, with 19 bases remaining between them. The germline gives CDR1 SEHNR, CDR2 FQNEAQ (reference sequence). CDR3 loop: CASSVQTGQRNTQYF. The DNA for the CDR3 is TGTGCCAGCAGCGTCCAGACAGGACAGAGGAATACGCAGTATTTT.